This T cell receptor (beta chain) was identified in a study of Tregs in tolerant kidney transplant recipients. Germline CDR1 and CDR2: SGHTA and FQGNSA. The length of the CDR3 is 15 residues. Trimming shortened V by 1 base and J by 2 bases, and 9 bases separated the two germline ends. The method was immunoSEQ multiplex PCR; TCRdb's version includes in-frame clones alone and lacks a portion of them. The repertoire holds about 17,000 clones, with roughly four fifths as singletons. This clonotype originated in a human donor in good health. The chain employs TRBV7-2 and TRBJ1-5, with D uncertain. Source material: Tregs from blood. The CDR3 here is CASSLGPYRNQPQHF. CDR3 nucleotide sequence: TGTGCCAGCAGCTTAGGCCCCTACCGCAATCAGCCCCAGCATTTT.